This T cell receptor (beta chain) emerged from a study of T cell responses to AZD1222 COVID-19 vaccine. Findings and limits, study-wide: Of the AZD1222 recipients, only six or seven were seropositive at baseline.

In the case of this clone: Its antigen is not identified.

CDR1 is LGHDT and CDR2 is YNNKEL in the germline V gene (reference sequence). Trimming shortened V by 4 bases and J by 10 bases, and 8 bases separated the two germline ends. The CDR3 has 11 amino acids. Profiling relied on immunoSEQ multiplex PCR, and the TCRdb table lists in-frame clones only, not all of them. The table includes more than 150,000 clones, 85% to 95% detected once. Sequenced material: peripheral blood, taken 28 days after the second AZD1222 dose. The sequence was collected from an adult who received the AZD1222 COVID-19 vaccine. The V gene is TRBV3-1 (or the pseudogene TRBV3-2), the J gene TRBJ2-1; D is possibly TRBD1 or TRBD2 (5 bases each). CDR3 region: CASSRDGEQFF. In nucleotides, the CDR3 is TGTGCCAGCAGCCGGGACGGAGAGCAGTTCTTC.